The 20 T cell receptor beta chains in this list originate from one sample, sequenced in a study of tissue T cells after allogeneic stem cell transplantation (dated by TCRdb to 2022 to 2024). The time point label here, explained by the study, means: mouse harvest day 14 after allogeneic transplant. Mouse grafts combined 10^7 T-cell-depleted bone marrow cells with 10^6 splenic CD5+ T cells, given via tail vein injection. The library relied on the immunoSEQ multiplex PCR assay. This is the immuneACCESS table as TCRdb keeps it, with only in-frame sequences that have V and J called. A part of the clones is gone; compared with another copy, unresolved V genes explain less than half, and the rest is unexplained. The sample table lists several thousand clones, about 40% of them with a count of one. Of the sample, 24% is held by the ten largest clones. The sample taken for sequencing was gut tissue. The receptors derive from a female BALB/c mouse given C57BL/6 T cells with graft-versus-host disease after an allogeneic hematopoietic cell transplant.

A note on this clone: Gene names are mouse gene names. The read halts 1 residue ahead of the CDR3 end, with the missing end drawn from the germline J gene. This chain connects TRBV24 to TRBJ2-4; D remains unclear. CDR3 length: 14 amino acids. Looked up from germline, CDR1 is KGHTA and CDR2 is FRNEEI. Deletions cut 4 bases from V and 0 bases from J, with 8 bases between. The CDR3 bases that were read are TGTGCCAGCAGTCGAGGGCAGAGTCAAAACACCTTGTAC. Protein product: CASSRGQSQNTLY. The CDR3 reads in full as CASSRGQSQNTLYF.

In its sample, this clone ranks as medium-sized. All gene names here are mouse names. With the read ending 1 residue before the CDR3 end, the germline J gene is used to fill in that end. This chain links TRBV26 with TRBJ2-7, with D unresolved. Trimming cost V 3 bases and J 0 bases, with 6 bases left between them. This CDR3 contains 13 residues. Germline V gives CDR1 KGHPV, CDR2 FQNQEV (reference sequence). The CDR3 here is CASSLRSSYEQYF. The sequenced CDR3 bases are TGTGCCAGCAGTCTACGAAGCTCCTATGAACAGTAC.

By proportion, this clone is medium-sized. Gene names follow the mouse nomenclature. The CDR3 end is not reached by the read, which stops 1 residue before it; the germline J gene fills it in. This sequence joins TRBV13-2 and TRBJ1-5; TRBD1 agrees at 10 bases. CDR3 length equals 15 residues. Losses at the gene ends were 1 base for V and 8 bases for J; bases not matched to a gene: 6. Germline loops: CDR1 NNHNN, CDR2 SYGAGS (reference sequence). CDR3 sequence reads: CASGDLRDRGEAPLF. The covered CDR3 bases are TGTGCCAGCGGTGATCTCCGGGACAGGGGAGAGGCTCCGCTT.

Comments on this clone: Gene names are mouse gene names. With the read ending 1 residue before the CDR3 end, the germline J gene is used to fill in that end. This chain links TRBV3 with TRBJ2-7; TRBD2 agrees at 12 bases. Germline CDR1 SNHLY, CDR2 FYNGKV (reference sequence). Trimming cost V 6 bases and J 7 bases; bases outside gene matches: 7. The CDR3 covers 14 residues. The CDR3 spells CASRTGTGGWEQYF. Incomplete CDR3 DNA: TGTGCCAGCAGAACCGGGACTGGGGGGTGGGAACAGTAC.

This clone is medium-sized within its sample. Mouse germline and gene names are used. The observed sequence ends 1 residue before the CDR3 terminus, with the missing tail filled in from the germline J gene. The V and J genes are TRBV13-3 and TRBJ1-2; TRBD1 matches 7 bases. CDR1 NNHDY and CDR2 SYVADS come from the germline V gene. The CDR3 covers 14 residues. The trim removed 0 bases at V and 6 bases at J, leaving 5 bases unmatched. This chain's CDR3 is CASSDAGGEADYTF. CDR3 DNA (partial): TGTGCCAGCAGTGATGCAGGGGGGGAGGCCGACTACACC.

For this clone: The gene names given are mouse names. The read ends 1 residue early relative to the CDR3; the germline J gene fills the gap. The V and J genes are TRBV26 and TRBJ2-4, with no clear D. The V and J ends lost 7 bases and 0 bases respectively, with 2 bases between them. Germline V gene sequence: CDR1 KGHPV, CDR2 FQNQEV (reference sequence). The CDR3 length is 11 residues. CDR3 region: CASISQNTLYF. CDR3 DNA (partial): TGTGCCAGCATAAGTCAAAACACCTTGTAC.

Points on this clone: Genes here carry mouse names. The CDR3 is cut off 1 residue early in the read; its end comes from the germline J gene. This chain joins TRBV3 and TRBJ2-2; D is possibly TRBD1 (5 bases). This CDR3 has 15 residues. V was pared by 1 base and J by 1 base, with 7 bases between. CDR1 is SNHLY, CDR2 FYNGKV, per germline (reference sequence). The chain's CDR3 is CASSLVGQNTGQLYF. CDR3 DNA (partial): TGTGCCAGCAGCTTAGTCGGACAAAACACCGGGCAGCTCTAC.

Note on this clone: Gene names follow the mouse nomenclature. The CDR3 goes on 1 residue after the read ends, and that part is filled in from the germline J gene. The chain combines TRBV3 with TRBJ2-3; D call uncertain. The CDR3 extends over 14 amino acids. V lost 4 bases to trimming and J lost 1 base, with 9 bases between them. The V gene's germline CDR1 is SNHLY and CDR2 FYNGKV (reference sequence). The sequenced part of the CDR3 DNA is TGTGCCAGCAGCTCTGGACGGGGTGCAGAAACGCTGTAT. It codes for CASSSGRGAETLY. The complete CDR3 protein is CASSSGRGAETLYF.

Remarks on this clone: Gene names refer to mouse genes. The read halts 1 residue ahead of the CDR3 end, with the missing end drawn from the germline J gene. V is TRBV26 and J is TRBJ2-2; no clear D gene. The CDR3 runs 14 residues. V was cut by 4 bases and J by 0 bases, with 6 bases left in between. Germline V CDR1 and CDR2: KGHPV, FQNQEV (reference sequence). CDR3 bases read: TGTGCCAGCAGTCAGCAAGCAAACACCGGGCAGCTCTAC. Residues: CASSQQANTGQLY. The whole CDR3 protein reads CASSQQANTGQLYF.

This clone is medium-sized by share. The germline and genes are mouse ones. Read sequence stops 1 residue before the CDR3 end, and the germline J gene provides the missing end. The chain uses TRBV2 and TRBJ2-3, with D possibly being TRBD2 (6 bases). The CDR3 runs 15 residues. Trimming took 0 bases from V and 1 from J, leaving 8 bases between them. Per germline, CDR1 LGHNA and CDR2 YSYQKL. The CDR3 here is CASSQDWGGAETLYF. The sequenced CDR3 bases are TGTGCCAGCAGCCAAGACTGGGGAGGTGCAGAAACGCTGTAT.

On this clone: Genes here carry mouse names. The read gets to within 1 residue of the CDR3 end, and the germline J gene fills in the rest. The V call is TRBV3, the J call TRBJ1-2; weak D call: TRBD1 (5 bases). This CDR3 region has 13 residues. Germline CDR1 is SNHLY and CDR2 is FYNGKV (reference sequence). V was clipped by 5 bases and J by 0 bases, with 7 bases between them. The sequenced CDR3 bases are TGTGCCAGCAGCCGGACATCAAACTCCGACTACACC. It codes for CASSRTSNSDYT. The complete CDR3 sequence is CASSRTSNSDYTF.

By share, this clone counts as medium-sized. Gene and germline names: mouse. The DNA ends 1 residue before the CDR3 does, and the rest of the CDR3 is filled in from the germline J gene. The chain links TRBV13-3 to TRBJ2-2; 9 positions match TRBD2. V lost 1 base to trimming and J lost 3 bases; unmatched junction nucleotides: 1. The CDR3 has 15 amino acids. Germline CDR1 and CDR2: NNHDY and SYVADS. The CDR3 loop reads CASSDWGGDTGQLYF. CDR3 DNA, as far as it was read: TGTGCCAGCAGTGATTGGGGGGGCGACACCGGGCAGCTCTAC.

In this sample, this clone is medium-sized. Genes here carry mouse names. The read ends 1 residue early relative to the CDR3; the germline J gene fills the gap. The V call is TRBV19, the J call TRBJ1-1; D gene uncertain. V lost 5 bases and J 0 bases, leaving 2 bases between the germline ends. The CDR3 consists of 11 residues. CDR1 and CDR2 from the germline V gene are FNHDT and SITEND (reference sequence). The CDR3 is CASRANTEVFF. The CDR3 DNA, read in part, is TGTGCCAGCAGGGCAAACACAGAAGTCTTC. The full variable domain, its missing parts supplied by reference TRBV19 and TRBJ1-1, is GGIITQTPKFLIGQEGQKLTLKCQQNFNHDTMYWYRQDSGKGLRLIYYSITENDLQKGDLSEGYDASREKKSSFSLTVTSAQKNEMAVFLCASRANTEVFFGKGTRLTVV.

A word on this clone: Germline and genes: mouse. The DNA ends 1 residue before the CDR3 does, and the rest of the CDR3 is filled in from the germline J gene. This sequence joins TRBV23 and TRBJ1-1; the table's D call TRBD1 went unverified against the DNA. In germline, CDR1 is KGHTA, CDR2 FQNQQP. The CDR3 contains 13 residues. The CDR3 sequence is CSSSRQKNTEVFF. Incomplete CDR3 DNA: TGCTCCAGCAGTCGACAAAAAAACACAGAAGTCTTC.

On this clone itself: The genes and germline here are from mouse. CDR3 DNA, as far as it was read: TGTGCCAGCAGTCGGACGGGACAGAAATATGCTGAGCAGTTC. This codes for CASSRTGQKYAEQF. The CDR3, in full, reads CASSRTGQKYAEQFF. J is TRBJ2-1 and V is TRBV24, with 7 bases identical to TRBD1. Read sequence stops 1 residue before the CDR3 end, and the germline J gene provides the missing end. V shed 4 bases and J 4 bases; nucleotides not matched to a gene: 7. The CDR3 runs 15 residues. Germline CDR1 and CDR2: KGHTA and FRNEEI.

A note on this clone: Germline and genes: mouse. The sequenced CDR3 bases are TGTGCCAGCAGCTCCGGGACTGGGGGCACCTTGTAC. This codes for CASSSGTGGTLY. The full CDR3 reads CASSSGTGGTLYF. This chain joins TRBV3 and TRBJ2-4, with 11 bases that match TRBD2. Coverage ceases 1 residue before the CDR3 finishes, and the germline J gene fills in the end. Germline V gives CDR1 SNHLY, CDR2 FYNGKV (reference sequence). The CDR3 spans 13 residues. After removal of 4 bases from V and 8 bases from J, the junction contained 2 bases not matched to a gene. Full variable domain (outside the CDR3, taken from reference TRBV3 and TRBJ2-4): GPKVLQIPSHQIIDMGQMVTLNCDPVSNHLYFYWYKQILGQQMEFLVNFYNGKVMEKSKLFKDQFSVERPDGSYFTLKIQPTALEDSAVYFCASSSGTGGTLYFGAGTRLSVL.

This clone is categorized as large (0.1 to 1%). Gene names and germline match the mouse. CDR3 DNA (partial): TGTGCCAGCGGTGATGGGGACAGGGGGGAACAGTAC. Amino acid sequence: CASGDGDRGEQY. The whole CDR3 region reads CASGDGDRGEQYF. V usage is TRBV13-2 and J usage is TRBJ2-7; 11 bases line up with TRBD1. From the germline J gene comes the end of the CDR3, since the read stops 1 residue before it. The CDR3 is made up of 13 amino acids. Losses at the gene ends were 0 bases for V and 7 bases for J; bases not matched to a gene: 0. Germline V gene lookup returns CDR1 NNHNN and CDR2 SYGAGS (reference sequence).

By frequency in the sample, this clone is medium-sized. Mouse gene names apply. The CDR3 sequence is CAWSLWGAYEQYF. The part of the CDR3 DNA that was read is TGTGCCTGGAGTCTCTGGGGGGCCTATGAACAGTAC. The rearrangement links TRBV31 to TRBJ2-7; 8 nucleotides line up with TRBD2. The read ends 1 residue shy of where the CDR3 ends; the end is completed using the germline J gene. The CDR3 is 13 residues long. The germline V gene encodes CDR1 GKSSPN and CDR2 SITVG. V shed 0 bases and J 2 bases; nucleotides not matched to a gene: 0.

Concerning this clone itself: Gene names are mouse gene names. Read data end 1 residue before the CDR3 end; the end is taken from the germline J gene. This chain connects TRBV23 to TRBJ2-1. Per germline, CDR1 KGHTA and CDR2 FQNQQP. The CDR3 consists of 14 residues. The CDR3 sequence: CSSSQRPVGAEQFF. The CDR3 bases that were read are TGCTCCAGCAGTCAACGACCGGTTGGAGCTGAGCAGTTC.

Points on this clone: Gene names and germline refer to mouse. The CDR3 DNA, read in part, is TGTGCAAGCAGCCAACAGGGTAACCAAGACACCCAGTAC. Its translation: CASSQQGNQDTQY. The full CDR3 sequence reads CASSQQGNQDTQYF. This chain links TRBV16 with TRBJ2-5; maybe TRBD1 (6 bases). The sequence runs out 1 residue before the end of the CDR3; the remainder is reconstructed from the germline J gene. Between the trimmed V and J ends, which lost 5 bases and 0 bases, there was a span of 9 bases. This CDR3 is built from 14 residues. Per germline, CDR1 SGHSA and CDR2 FRNQAP.